A selection of T cell receptor beta chains follows, all from one sample in a study of OX40 agonist ivuxolimab in advanced cancers. Repertoires were generated with immunoSEQ multiplex PCR, while TCRdb's copy carries only in-frame clones and drops some. This table has roughly 60,000 clones, roughly 86% appearing once. The specimen comprised CD4+ or CD8+ T cells sorted from blood, sampled in a trial of the OX40 agonist ivuxolimab. Every receptor here comes from an adult with an advanced solid tumor such as melanoma, head and neck, liver or kidney cancer. The CDR3 runs from the conserved cysteine through the conserved F or W. Fields, in order: V gene, D gene, J gene, clone size, CDR3 DNA, CDR3 protein. A D gene is named only where the DNA matches it firmly. Some rows have no size entry. The others give once, few or many, or a class for an expanded clone.

v_gene: TRBV28; d_gene: -; j_gene: TRBJ1-2; abundance: -; CDR3nt: TGTGCCAGCAGCAGCGGGGAGGGCTACACCTTC; CDR3aa: CASSSGEGYTF
v_gene: TRBV11-1; d_gene: -; j_gene: TRBJ2-5; abundance: once; CDR3nt: TGTGCCAGCAGCTTAGGAAGCTTAGAGACCCAGTACTTC; CDR3aa: CASSLGSLETQYF
v_gene: TRBV5-4; d_gene: -; j_gene: TRBJ2-1; abundance: -; CDR3nt: TGTGCCAGCAGCCAGGGAAGGGTCGACAATGAGCAGTTCTTC; CDR3aa: CASSQGRVDNEQFF
v_gene: TRBV18; d_gene: -; j_gene: TRBJ1-3; abundance: -; CDR3nt: TGTGCCAGCTCATCCAACGCCCCGAACTCTGGAAACACCATATATTTT; CDR3aa: CASSSNAPNSGNTIYF
v_gene: TRBV6-5; d_gene: -; j_gene: TRBJ1-5; abundance: -; CDR3nt: TGTGCCAGCAGGGTCGGACGACCTGATCAGCCCCAGCATTTT; CDR3aa: CASRVGRPDQPQHF
v_gene: TRBV4-1; d_gene: -; j_gene: TRBJ2-7; abundance: once; CDR3nt: TGCGCCAGCAGCCGAAGGTGGGCAGGGGGGGACGAGCAGTACTTC; CDR3aa: CASSRRWAGGDEQYF
v_gene: TRBV9; d_gene: -; j_gene: TRBJ1-1; abundance: -; CDR3nt: TGTGCCAGCAGCCCCAACCCGGGGAACACTGAAGCTTTCTTT; CDR3aa: CASSPNPGNTEAFF
v_gene: TRBV19; d_gene: TRBD2; j_gene: TRBJ2-3; abundance: -; CDR3nt: TGTGCCAGCAGCGGGAGGGCCATAGATACGCAGTATTTT; CDR3aa: CASSGRAIDTQYF
v_gene: TRBV6-1; d_gene: -; j_gene: TRBJ2-3; abundance: -; CDR3nt: TGTGCCAGCAGCCGGGACTCCGCTAGCACAGATACGCAGTATTTT; CDR3aa: CASSRDSASTDTQYF
v_gene: TRBV12-5; d_gene: TRBD1; j_gene: TRBJ2-7; abundance: -; CDR3nt: TGTGCTAGTGGTCCGACCGGACAGGGGACCCACGAGCAGTACTTC; CDR3aa: CASGPTGQGTHEQYF
v_gene: TRBV6-1; d_gene: TRBD2; j_gene: TRBJ2-5; abundance: -; CDR3nt: TGTGCCACCGACCCGGGAGGGGAGACCCAGTACTTC; CDR3aa: CATDPGGETQYF
v_gene: TRBV10-3; d_gene: -; j_gene: TRBJ1-4; abundance: -; CDR3nt: TGTGCCATCAGATCGGACGGTAATGAAAAACTGTTTTTT; CDR3aa: CAIRSDGNEKLFF
v_gene: TRBV28; d_gene: -; j_gene: TRBJ1-4; abundance: -; CDR3nt: TGTGCCAGCAGTGGCCTGGGGAATGAAAAACTGTTTTTT; CDR3aa: CASSGLGNEKLFF
v_gene: TRBV5-1; d_gene: TRBD1; j_gene: TRBJ2-5; abundance: -; CDR3nt: TGCGCCAGCAGCCTAGTGACAGGGTTTATCCAAGAGACCCAGTACTTC; CDR3aa: CASSLVTGFIQETQYF
v_gene: TRBV7-9; d_gene: -; j_gene: TRBJ2-7; abundance: -; CDR3nt: TGTGCCAGCAGCTTAGGTGGTGAGGGATACTACGAGCAGTACTTC; CDR3aa: CASSLGGEGYYEQYF
v_gene: TRBV30; d_gene: TRBD2; j_gene: TRBJ2-1; abundance: -; CDR3nt: TGTGCCTGGGTATACACTCGGAGGACTAGCGGGGGCTACAATGAGCAGTTCTTC; CDR3aa: CAWVYTRRTSGGYNEQFF
v_gene: TRBV15; d_gene: TRBD1; j_gene: TRBJ2-1; abundance: -; CDR3nt: TGTGCCACCAGCAGGCGACAGGGGATGGGGAATGAGCAGTTCTTC; CDR3aa: CATSRRQGMGNEQFF
v_gene: TRBV5-4; d_gene: -; j_gene: TRBJ2-1; abundance: once; CDR3nt: TGTGCCAGCAGCTTGTCGGGCCGGGGAAGAGACAATGAGCAGTTCTTC; CDR3aa: CASSLSGRGRDNEQFF
v_gene: TRBV6-5; d_gene: -; j_gene: TRBJ2-1; abundance: -; CDR3nt: TGTGCCAGCAGTTACTCGCCTCGAGAGCAGTTCTTC; CDR3aa: CASSYSPREQFF
v_gene: TRBV30; d_gene: TRBD2; j_gene: TRBJ2-2; abundance: few; CDR3nt: TGTGCCTGGAGGCGCGGGAGGGCGGGCACCGGGGAGCTGTTTTTT; CDR3aa: CAWRRGRAGTGELFF
v_gene: TRBV2; d_gene: TRBD2; j_gene: TRBJ2-3; abundance: -; CDR3nt: TGTGCCAGCAGCTACCTTAGCGGGAGCGCAGATACGCAGTATTTT; CDR3aa: CASSYLSGSADTQYF
v_gene: TRBV25-1; d_gene: -; j_gene: TRBJ1-2; abundance: -; CDR3nt: TGTGCCAGCAGTGAGGGATCGGGGTATGGCTACACCTTC; CDR3aa: CASSEGSGYGYTF
v_gene: TRBV4-1; d_gene: -; j_gene: TRBJ1-3; abundance: -; CDR3nt: TGCGCCAGCAGCCAGGGGGACGGCTCTGGAAACACCATATATTTT; CDR3aa: CASSQGDGSGNTIYF
v_gene: TRBV4-3; d_gene: TRBD1; j_gene: TRBJ2-6; abundance: -; CDR3nt: TGCGCCAGCAGCCCTCGTGCTCCGGGACAGTTAATCTCTGGGGCCAACGTCCTGACTTTC; CDR3aa: CASSPRAPGQLISGANVLTF
v_gene: TRBV6-6; d_gene: TRBD2; j_gene: TRBJ2-7; abundance: few; CDR3nt: TGTGCCAGCAGTCCCCGAAAGCGGGAGAAGTCCTACGAGCAGTACTTC; CDR3aa: CASSPRKREKSYEQYF
v_gene: TRBV5-5; d_gene: TRBD2; j_gene: TRBJ2-2; abundance: -; CDR3nt: TGTGCCAGCAGCTTTCGAGGTAGCGGGACCGCGAACACCGGGGAGCTGTTTTTT; CDR3aa: CASSFRGSGTANTGELFF
v_gene: TRBV7-9; d_gene: TRBD1; j_gene: TRBJ1-5; abundance: -; CDR3nt: TGTGCCAGTTCGACAGGGAATCAGCCCCAGCATTTT; CDR3aa: CASSTGNQPQHF
v_gene: TRBV28; d_gene: -; j_gene: TRBJ1-2; abundance: once; CDR3nt: TGTGCCAGCAGTTTAGGATCTGGGGACGTCTATGGCTACACCTTC; CDR3aa: CASSLGSGDVYGYTF